Included here is one T cell receptor (beta chain) sequence, with context. This clonotype was observed a handful of times. Its cognate antigen has yet to be identified. Per-nucleotide qualities are absent, and no much larger clonotype sits a single base away. Library generation was performed with RACE. The sequencer listed for this sample is NextSeq 500. During library preparation, unique molecular identifiers were attached to individual cDNA molecules so that TCRs could be counted quantitatively and reproducibly. For every blood RNA sample, sequencing covered both the TCR alpha and TCR beta chains. In the paper's pipeline: Samples had a median of approximately 96,000 TCRs, with a range from roughly 23,224 to 750,000. The Decombinator software suite was used to annotate the V, J and CDR3 of the TCR reads. For PS versus PT1 abundance plots, all samples were subsampled to the same number of TCRs (28,000). Expanded TCRs were defined as absent before sensitization and observed at least eight times at the 2-week time point. Using fastp trimming at Q25 and MiXCR clonotype assembly, TCRdb reanalyzed the public sequencing data and kept in-frame beta chains. Each entry is one CDR3 protein sequence, shown with its most common DNA and genes. The V and J calls and clone size come from TCRdb's table, not from the authors' own analysis. Here the sample has roughly 100,000 distinct CDR3 sequences; less than 35% occur a single time. The ten largest clones capture roughly 2.7% of the sample.

The sample belongs to a study of human T cells and chemical hapten exposure (dated by TCRdb to the early 2020s). With regard to the full study: For sensitization, 2% DPC in acetone was applied to an approximately 2 cm by approximately 2 cm area of upper inner arm skin. This study followed changes in the peripheral blood TCR repertoire in vivo during primary and secondary sensitization of alopecia patients to the hapten diphenylcyclopropenone (DPC). Alopecia areata with under or over 50% scalp involvement, alopecia totalis and alopecia universalis were represented in the patient cohort, which was mostly female. Approximately 28 alopecia patients gave blood for TCR sequencing at one to four time points (pre-sensitization, 2, 6 and 24 weeks). Weekly therapeutic DPC doses were additionally applied to the scalp of patients throughout the roughly 25-week study period. Libraries were combined into a pool for sequencing, and differences in TCR yield between samples came mainly from small differences in library volumes within the pool. Patient blood was sampled pre-sensitization (week 0) and at 2, 6 and about 24 weeks after DPC sensitization. Patch testing was done on the upper back using Finn chambers containing 0.01% DPC, and results were scored after 6 days according to International Contact Dermatitis Research Group standards. Study-wide findings and limitations: Repeated subsampling changed both the strength of the expansion versus patch-test correlation and the threshold at which that correlation became significant. Alopecia, a presumed autoimmune disease, was present in all patients, so the immune response of the patients might differ from that of healthy individuals. DPC sensitization did not change how many TCRs were above 1 in 1000 frequency, and no evidence was found of alterations in global repertoire structure. Expanded TCRs formed significantly more large CDR3 similarity clusters than pre-sensitization or healthy control sets, consistent with antigen-driven responses. Patch test score was positively correlated with the number of PT1 expanded TCRs, with significance at thresholds 8, 16 and 32 but not at 4.

The time point label on this specimen signifies: patch test 3, about 24 weeks after DPC sensitization. What this sample's treatment or condition label stands for: therapeutic diphenylcyclopropenone sensitization with weekly scalp DPC. Blood at each patch-test visit was drawn before the patch test was applied. Patients were considered eligible if aged 18 to 70, diagnosed with alopecia and deemed suitable for DPC therapy, and patients were excluded if pregnant. Unfractionated whole blood was collected in Tempus Blood RNA tubes, and total RNA was extracted from that blood. The germline V end is reduced by 5 bases and the J end by 5 bases; junction bases left unmatched: 8. The CDR3 holds 15 amino acids from the cysteine to the phenylalanine. Only the CDR3 region is kept as DNA, spanning 45 bases read in frame from base 1. Sequences DFQATT (CDR1) and SNEGSKA (CDR2) are obtained from the germline V gene (reference sequence).

The origin of this receptor is a man aged 35-49 years with alopecia areata. Some clones in this sample may be carry-over from other donors' samples. The sample was whole blood, taken in connection with sensitization to the hapten diphenylcyclopropenone (DPC). Recombination joined TRBV20-1 with TRBJ2-3, with 12 junctional bases fitting TRBD2. CDR3 protein: CSAVLAGGPVDTQYF. The nucleotide sequence reads TGCAGTGCTGTACTAGCGGGGGGACCTGTAGATACGCAGTATTTT.